These T cell receptor beta chains were read from a single sample in a study of T cell changes during pregnancy in multiple sclerosis. Profiled with immunoSEQ multiplex PCR; TCRdb holds only in-frame clones, not every one. The table lists 90,000 to 100,000 clones, under 95% of them singletons, with about 1.5% in the top ten. Sequencing used peripheral blood, obtained in the first trimester of pregnancy. These receptors were taken from a female donor with multiple sclerosis, enrolled in a pregnancy study. CDR3s include the opening cysteine and the closing phenylalanine or tryptophan. D genes are given only for firm matches. Only part of the rows carry a size: once, few, many, or a class if the clone is expanded.

abundance,v_gene,j_gene,d_gene,CDR3aa,CDR3nt
.,TRBV11-2,TRBJ1-2,.,CASSLDSYGYTF,TGTGCCAGCAGCTTAGACAGCTATGGCTACACCTTC
.,TRBV5-4,TRBJ1-1,.,CASSSGFTEAFF,TGTGCCAGCAGCTCAGGGTTTACTGAAGCTTTCTTT
many,TRBV29-1,TRBJ1-1,TRBD1,CSVRQGDTEAFF,TGCAGCGTTCGACAGGGAGACACTGAAGCTTTCTTT
.,TRBV28,TRBJ2-2,TRBD2,CASRLAGQYTGELFF,TGTGCCAGCAGGTTAGCGGGTCAATACACCGGGGAGCTGTTTTTT
.,TRBV5-1,TRBJ2-5,TRBD1,CASSVGTAVYQETQYF,TGCGCCAGCAGCGTCGGGACAGCCGTCTACCAAGAGACCCAGTACTTC
.,TRBV27,TRBJ2-1,.,CASSLAAHSYNEQFF,TGTGCCAGCAGTTTAGCGGCCCACTCCTACAATGAGCAGTTCTTC
.,TRBV30,TRBJ2-7,.,CAWAPAASYEQYF,TGTGCCTGGGCTCCAGCGGCATCCTACGAGCAGTACTTC
.,TRBV19,TRBJ1-3,TRBD1,CASTRQGTGRLGLSGNTIYF,TGTGCCAGTACCCGACAGGGGACAGGCAGATTAGGACTCTCTGGAAACACCATATATTTT
.,TRBV5-5,TRBJ2-7,TRBD1,CASSFTGDEQYF,TGTGCCAGCAGCTTCACAGGGGACGAGCAGTACTTC
.,TRBV13,TRBJ1-3,TRBD1,CASSQRLTGGGNTIYF,TGTGCCAGCAGCCAACGCCTGACAGGGGGTGGAAACACCATATATTTT
.,TRBV16,TRBJ1-5,.,CASSQSGGVNQPQHF,TGTGCCAGCAGCCAATCGGGAGGGGTCAATCAGCCCCAGCATTTT
once,TRBV7-9,TRBJ2-7,.,CASSPLEQYF,TGTGCCAGCAGCCCCTTGGAGCAGTACTTC
.,TRBV5-1,TRBJ2-2,TRBD2,CASRPTSGDGELFF,TGCGCCAGCAGGCCGACTAGCGGGGATGGGGAGCTGTTTTTT
.,TRBV6-1,TRBJ2-5,.,CASSRNTPGGETQYF,TGTGCCAGCAGTAGGAATACACCAGGTGGGGAGACCCAGTACTTC
.,TRBV27,TRBJ2-7,.,CASSLIAEGYEQYF,TGTGCCAGCAGTTTAATAGCGGAAGGCTACGAGCAGTACTTC
.,TRBV10-1,TRBJ2-7,TRBD2,CARSIWTSGRDSSYEQYF,TGCGCCAGGTCAATTTGGACTAGCGGGAGGGATAGCTCCTACGAGCAGTACTTC
.,TRBV5-1,TRBJ1-2,.,CASSSDTKSHGYTF,TGCGCCAGCAGCTCGGACACAAAGAGCCATGGCTACACCTTC
.,TRBV6-5,TRBJ1-2,.,CASSYRRQDRGYTF,TGTGCCAGCAGTTACCGGCGACAGGACCGTGGCTACACCTTC
.,TRBV7-9,TRBJ2-2,TRBD1,CASSLDLGTGLDGELFF,TGTGCCAGCAGCTTAGACCTGGGGACAGGTCTTGACGGGGAGCTGTTTTTT
.,TRBV28,TRBJ2-7,TRBD1,CASSDRGRNREQYF,TGTGCCAGCAGTGACAGGGGGCGCAACCGCGAGCAGTACTTC
.,TRBV27,TRBJ2-3,.,CASSLAGITDTQYF,TGTGCCAGCAGTTTGGCGGGAATCACAGATACGCAGTATTTT
.,TRBV7-9,TRBJ1-5,TRBD1,CASVRGQGDQPQHF,TGTGCCAGCGTACGAGGACAGGGCGATCAGCCCCAGCATTTT
.,TRBV27,TRBJ1-2,.,CASRLGSSYGYTF,TGTGCCAGCAGACTCGGGTCCTCCTATGGCTACACCTTC
.,TRBV5-1,TRBJ1-5,.,CASRPTFLGNQPQHF,TGCGCCAGCAGACCAACTTTCCTCGGGAATCAGCCCCAGCATTTT
.,TRBV30,TRBJ2-2,.,CAHNTPPWTGELFF,TGTGCTCATAACACCCCCCCCTGGACCGGGGAGCTGTTTTTT
.,TRBV9,TRBJ1-1,.,CASSPQGGNAEAFF,TGTGCCAGCAGCCCCCAAGGGGGAAACGCTGAAGCTTTCTTT
.,TRBV4-3,TRBJ2-7,TRBD1,CASSLGTGAYEQYF,TGCGCCAGCAGCCTGGGGACAGGGGCCTACGAGCAGTACTTC
.,TRBV30,TRBJ1-1,TRBD1,CAWINPRRDRMNTEAFF,TGTGCCTGGATTAACCCCAGGCGGGACAGAATGAACACTGAAGCTTTCTTT
.,TRBV19,TRBJ1-4,.,CASSIYSGTGEEKLFF,TGTGCCAGTAGTATTTACTCGGGTACAGGAGAGGAAAAACTGTTTTTT
.,TRBV7-2,TRBJ2-7,TRBD2,CASSLVSLAGGSSYEQYF,TGTGCCAGCAGCTTAGTAAGCCTAGCGGGAGGGAGCTCCTACGAGCAGTACTTC
.,TRBV5-5,TRBJ2-2,TRBD1,CASSLVDRGLFGELFF,TGTGCCAGCAGCTTGGTGGACAGGGGGTTGTTCGGGGAGCTGTTTTTT
.,TRBV2,TRBJ2-3,.,CASSEAPGATDTQYF,TGTGCCAGCAGTGAAGCCCCGGGAGCCACAGATACGCAGTATTTT
.,TRBV27,TRBJ2-5,TRBD2,CASRLLAGVETQYF,TGTGCCAGCAGACTACTAGCGGGAGTAGAGACCCAGTACTTC
once,TRBV27,TRBJ2-7,TRBD1,CASSLSFRTGMLGQYF,TGTGCCAGCAGTTTATCGTTCCGGACAGGGATGCTCGGGCAGTACTTC
.,TRBV4-1,TRBJ1-3,.,CASKEAGVGSGNTIYF,TGCGCCAGCAAGGAGGCAGGGGTTGGCTCTGGAAACACCATATATTTT